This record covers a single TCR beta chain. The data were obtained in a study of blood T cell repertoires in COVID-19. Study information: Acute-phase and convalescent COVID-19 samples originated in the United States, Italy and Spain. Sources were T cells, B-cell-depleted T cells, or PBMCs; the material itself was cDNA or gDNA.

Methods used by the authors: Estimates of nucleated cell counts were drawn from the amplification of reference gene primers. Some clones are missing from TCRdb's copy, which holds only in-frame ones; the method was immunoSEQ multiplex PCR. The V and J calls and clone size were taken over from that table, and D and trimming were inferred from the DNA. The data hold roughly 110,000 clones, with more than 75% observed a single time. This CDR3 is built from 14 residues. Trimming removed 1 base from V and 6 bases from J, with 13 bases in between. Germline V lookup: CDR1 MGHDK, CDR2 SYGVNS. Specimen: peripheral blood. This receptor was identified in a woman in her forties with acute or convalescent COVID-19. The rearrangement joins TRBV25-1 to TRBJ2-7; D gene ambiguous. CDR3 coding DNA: TGTGCCAGCAGTGAATCAGGAAGGTCGAGCGAGCAGTACTTC. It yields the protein CASSESGRSSEQYF.